This entry describes one T cell receptor (beta chain). Its antigen remains unidentified. Data came from immunoSEQ multiplex PCR; TCRdb stores just in-frame clones and leaves some out. The repertoire has 250,000 to 300,000 clones, 70% to 90% of them found once; the top ten carry roughly 1%. CDR1 and CDR2 (germline): SGHAT, FQNNGV. Between the trimmed V and J ends, which lost 5 bases and 0 bases, there was a span of 7 bases. The CDR3 has 13 amino acids. This sample was included in a study of cytomegalovirus exposure and HLA in healthy donors. Study findings and constraints: Researchers counted roughly 150 TCR beta chains as cytomegalovirus-associated.

The sequenced sample consisted of PBMCs. The TCR originated in a woman aged 18-30 years in good health and CMV-seronegative. The chain couples TRBV11-2 to TRBJ2-5; D unclear. As DNA, the CDR3 is TGTGCCAGCAGCCGACTGGACCAAGAGACCCAGTACTTC. It yields the protein CASSRLDQETQYF.